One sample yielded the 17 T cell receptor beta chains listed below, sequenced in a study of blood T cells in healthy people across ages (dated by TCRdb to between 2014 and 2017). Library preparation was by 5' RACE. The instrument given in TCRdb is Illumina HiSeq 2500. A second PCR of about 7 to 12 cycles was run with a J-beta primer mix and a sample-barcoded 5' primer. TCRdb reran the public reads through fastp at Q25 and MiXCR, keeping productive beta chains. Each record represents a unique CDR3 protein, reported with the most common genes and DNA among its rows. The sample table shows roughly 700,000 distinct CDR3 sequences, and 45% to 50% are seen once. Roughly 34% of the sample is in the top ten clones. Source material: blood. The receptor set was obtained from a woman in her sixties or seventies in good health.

CDR3 sequence: CAISVGSLPGQGANEQFF. In nucleotides, the CDR3 is TGTGCCATCAGCGTGGGGAGCCTACCGGGACAGGGGGCGAATGAGCAGTTCTTC. The J gene is TRBJ2-1, the V gene TRBV10-3; 12 bases are shared with TRBD1. The CDR3 has 18 residues. J was trimmed by 7 bases and V by 6 bases; bases with no gene match: 16. Germline values: CDR1 ENHRY, CDR2 SYGVKD.

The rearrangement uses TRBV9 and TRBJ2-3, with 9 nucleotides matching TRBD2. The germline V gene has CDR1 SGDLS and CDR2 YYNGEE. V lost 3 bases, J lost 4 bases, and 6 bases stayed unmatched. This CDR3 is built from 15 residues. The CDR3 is CASSGIAGDADTQYF. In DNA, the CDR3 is TGTGCCAGCAGCGGAATAGCGGGAGACGCAGATACGCAGTATTTT.

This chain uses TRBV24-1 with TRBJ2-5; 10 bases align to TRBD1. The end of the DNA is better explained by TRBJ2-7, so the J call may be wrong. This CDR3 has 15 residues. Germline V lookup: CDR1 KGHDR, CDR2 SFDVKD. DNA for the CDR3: TGTGCCACCAGTGATCCAAGGACAGGGGGCTACGAGCAGTACTTC. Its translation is CATSDPRTGGYEQYF.

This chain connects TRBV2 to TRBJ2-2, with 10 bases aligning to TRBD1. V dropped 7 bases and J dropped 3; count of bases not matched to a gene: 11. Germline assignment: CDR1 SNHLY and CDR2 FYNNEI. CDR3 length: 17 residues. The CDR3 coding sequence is TGTGCCAGCAATCGGGACAGGGGTATCTCCCACACCGGGGAGCTGTTTTTT. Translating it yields CASNRDRGISHTGELFF.

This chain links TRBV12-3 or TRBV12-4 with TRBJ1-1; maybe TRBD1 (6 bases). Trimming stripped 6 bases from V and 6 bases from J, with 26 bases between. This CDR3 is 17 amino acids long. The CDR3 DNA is TGTGCCAGCAGGCCTGCCCCGGGACACCCGAAGGTGTCTGAAGCTTTCTTT. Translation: CASRPAPGHPKVSEAFF.

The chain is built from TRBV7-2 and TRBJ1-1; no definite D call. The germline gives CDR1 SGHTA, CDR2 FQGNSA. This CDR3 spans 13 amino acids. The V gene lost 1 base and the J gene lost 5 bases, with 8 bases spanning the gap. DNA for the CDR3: TGTGCCAGCAGCTTAGATGGCAGTACTGAAGCTTTCTTT. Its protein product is CASSLDGSTEAFF.

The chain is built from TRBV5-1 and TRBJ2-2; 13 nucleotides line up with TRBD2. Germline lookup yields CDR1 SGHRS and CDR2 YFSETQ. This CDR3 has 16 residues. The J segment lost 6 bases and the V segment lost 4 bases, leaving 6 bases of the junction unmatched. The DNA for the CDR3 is TGCGCCAGCAGCGTCGGACTAGCGGGAGTCCCCGGGGAGCTGTTTTTT. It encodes CASSVGLAGVPGELFF. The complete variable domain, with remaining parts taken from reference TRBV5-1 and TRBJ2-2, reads KAGVTQTPRYLIKTRGQQVTLSCSPISGHRSVSWYQQTPGQGLQFLFEYFSETQRNKGNFPGRFSGRQFSNSRSEMNVSTLELGDSALYLCASSVGLAGVPGELFFGEGSRLTVL.

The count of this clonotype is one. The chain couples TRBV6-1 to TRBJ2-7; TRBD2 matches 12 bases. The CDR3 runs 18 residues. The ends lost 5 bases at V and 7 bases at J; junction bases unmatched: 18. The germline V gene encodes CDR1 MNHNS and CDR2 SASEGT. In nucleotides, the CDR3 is TGTGCCAGCAGTAAGACTAGCGGGAGAGTGCGGGCATACAATGAGCAGTACTTC. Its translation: CASSKTSGRVRAYNEQYF.

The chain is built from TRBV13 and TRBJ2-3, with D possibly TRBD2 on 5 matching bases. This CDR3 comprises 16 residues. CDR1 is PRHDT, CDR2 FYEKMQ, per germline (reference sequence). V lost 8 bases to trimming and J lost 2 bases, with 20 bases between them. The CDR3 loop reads CASGMEVKRDTDTQYF. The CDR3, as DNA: TGTGCCAGCGGCATGGAAGTAAAGAGGGACACAGATACGCAGTATTTT.

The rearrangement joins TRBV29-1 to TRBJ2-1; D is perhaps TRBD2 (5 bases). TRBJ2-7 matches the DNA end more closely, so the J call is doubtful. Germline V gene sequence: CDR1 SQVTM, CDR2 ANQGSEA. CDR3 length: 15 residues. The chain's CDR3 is CSVGNSVYSYNEQYF. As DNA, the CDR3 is TGCAGCGTGGGTAATAGCGTCTACTCCTACAATGAGCAGTACTTC.

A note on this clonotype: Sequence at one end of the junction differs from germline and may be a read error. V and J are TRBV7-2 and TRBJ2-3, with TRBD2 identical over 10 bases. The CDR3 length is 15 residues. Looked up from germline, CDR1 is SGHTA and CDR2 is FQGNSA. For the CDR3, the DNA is TGTGCCAGCAGCCTAGCGGGAGTGACCGCAGATACGCAGTATTTT. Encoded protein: CASSLAGVTADTQYF.

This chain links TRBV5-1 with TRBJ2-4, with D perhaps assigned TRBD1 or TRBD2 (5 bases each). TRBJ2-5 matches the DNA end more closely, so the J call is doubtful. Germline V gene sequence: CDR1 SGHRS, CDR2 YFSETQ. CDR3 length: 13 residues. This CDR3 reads CASQRDGKETQYF. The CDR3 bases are TGCGCCAGCCAACGGGACGGTAAAGAGACCCAGTACTTC.

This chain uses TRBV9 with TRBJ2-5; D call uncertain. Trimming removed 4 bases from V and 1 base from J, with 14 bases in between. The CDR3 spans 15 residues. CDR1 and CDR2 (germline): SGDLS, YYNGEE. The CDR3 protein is CASSPRVAIQETQYF. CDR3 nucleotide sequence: TGTGCCAGCAGCCCCCGGGTTGCTATCCAAGAGACCCAGTACTTC.

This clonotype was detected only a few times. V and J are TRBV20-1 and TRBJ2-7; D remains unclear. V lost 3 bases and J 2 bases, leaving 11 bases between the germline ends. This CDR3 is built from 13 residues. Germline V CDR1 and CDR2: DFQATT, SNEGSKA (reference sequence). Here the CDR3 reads CSARPDSAYEQYF. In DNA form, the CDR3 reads TGCAGTGCTAGGCCCGACTCAGCCTACGAGCAGTACTTC.

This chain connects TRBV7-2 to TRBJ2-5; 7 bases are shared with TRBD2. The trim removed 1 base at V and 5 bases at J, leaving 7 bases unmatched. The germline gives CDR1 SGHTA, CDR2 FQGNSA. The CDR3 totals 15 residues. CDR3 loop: CASSLGIGEGETQYF. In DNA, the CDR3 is TGTGCCAGCAGCTTAGGGATAGGGGAGGGGGAGACCCAGTACTTC.

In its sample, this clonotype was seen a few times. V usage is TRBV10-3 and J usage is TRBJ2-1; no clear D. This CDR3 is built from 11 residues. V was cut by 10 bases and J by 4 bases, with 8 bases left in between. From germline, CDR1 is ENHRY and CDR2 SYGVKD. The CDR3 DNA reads TGTGCCACCTCAGAGTACAATGAGCAGTTCTTC. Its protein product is CATSEYNEQFF.

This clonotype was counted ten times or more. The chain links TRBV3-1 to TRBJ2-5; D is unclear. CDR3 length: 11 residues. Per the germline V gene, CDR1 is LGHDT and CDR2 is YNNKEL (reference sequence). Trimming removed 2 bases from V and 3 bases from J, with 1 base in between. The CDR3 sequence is CASSQKETQYF. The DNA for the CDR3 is TGTGCCAGCAGCCAAAAAGAGACCCAGTACTTC.